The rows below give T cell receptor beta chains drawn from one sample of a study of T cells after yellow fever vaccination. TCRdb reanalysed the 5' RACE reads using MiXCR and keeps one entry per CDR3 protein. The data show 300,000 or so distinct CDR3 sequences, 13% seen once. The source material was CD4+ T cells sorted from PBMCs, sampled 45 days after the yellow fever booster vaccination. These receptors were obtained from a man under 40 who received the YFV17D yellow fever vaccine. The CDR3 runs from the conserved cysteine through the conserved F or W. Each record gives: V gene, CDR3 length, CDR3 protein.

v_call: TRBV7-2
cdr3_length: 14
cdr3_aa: CASSPRLGGETQYF

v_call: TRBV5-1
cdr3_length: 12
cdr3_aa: CASSLDGETQYF

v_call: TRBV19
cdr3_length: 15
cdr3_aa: CASSPVGDRIYEQYF

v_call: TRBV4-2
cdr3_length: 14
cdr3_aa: CASSQESWGPSGFF

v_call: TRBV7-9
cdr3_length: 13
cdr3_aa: CASSSPGIYEQFF

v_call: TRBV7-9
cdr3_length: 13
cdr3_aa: CASSLAGSEARFF

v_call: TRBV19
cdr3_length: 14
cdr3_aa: CASSPGGKITEAFF

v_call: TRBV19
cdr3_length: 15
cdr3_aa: CASSISGSGTGELFF

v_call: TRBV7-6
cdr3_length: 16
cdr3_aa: CASSQLPPRLRETQYF

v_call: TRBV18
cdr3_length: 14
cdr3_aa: CASSRAGPTYEQYF

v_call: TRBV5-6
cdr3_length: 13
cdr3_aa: CASSLGREGIQYF

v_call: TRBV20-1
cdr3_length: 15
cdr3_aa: CSASAQRENLNEQFF

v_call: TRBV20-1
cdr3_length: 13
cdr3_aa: CSASQDRLGLSHF

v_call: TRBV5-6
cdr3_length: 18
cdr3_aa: CASSLVAAGGLVTDTQYF

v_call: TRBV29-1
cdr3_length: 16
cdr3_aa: CSVEGWNFGNQETQYF

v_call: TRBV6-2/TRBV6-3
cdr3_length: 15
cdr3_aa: CASSYLGPGARMSFF

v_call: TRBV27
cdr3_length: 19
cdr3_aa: CASSVVQGAILNGANVLTF

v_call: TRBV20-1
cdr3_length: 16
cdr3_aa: CSARGSSGRDSDTQYF

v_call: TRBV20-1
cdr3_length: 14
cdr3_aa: CSARLAANTGELFF

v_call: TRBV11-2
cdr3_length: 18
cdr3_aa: CASSLLGTGGWSTDTQYF

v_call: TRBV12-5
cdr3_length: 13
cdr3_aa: CASGLTVPGELFF

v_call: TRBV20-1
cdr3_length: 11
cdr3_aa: CSATFNEKLFF

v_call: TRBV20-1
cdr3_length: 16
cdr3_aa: CSARDIRSPLQETQYF

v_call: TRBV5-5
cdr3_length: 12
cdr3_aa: CASSFQPDTQYF

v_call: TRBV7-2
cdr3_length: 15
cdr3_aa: CASSFLQGGMDEQYF

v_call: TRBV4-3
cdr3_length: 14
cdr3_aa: CASKPRPNTGELFF

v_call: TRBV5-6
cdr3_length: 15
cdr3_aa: CASSLGRSWGYEQYF

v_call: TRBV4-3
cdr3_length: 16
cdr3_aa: CASSQSRTMGFYEQYF

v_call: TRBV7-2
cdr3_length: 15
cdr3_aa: CASIKAPGAYNEQFF

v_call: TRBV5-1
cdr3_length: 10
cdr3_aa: CASPQLDLHF

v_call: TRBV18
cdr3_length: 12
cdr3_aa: CASSPGLDEQYF

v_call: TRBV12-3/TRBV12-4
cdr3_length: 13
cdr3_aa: CASSRIFLDTQYF

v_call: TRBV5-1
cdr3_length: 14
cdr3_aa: CASSAARETDTQYF

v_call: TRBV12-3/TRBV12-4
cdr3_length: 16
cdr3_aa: CASSFGGVQGAAGYTF

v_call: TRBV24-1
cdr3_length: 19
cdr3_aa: CATSEPSGNRGASYNEQFF

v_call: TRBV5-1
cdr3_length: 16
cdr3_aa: CASSPSGTPSYNEQFF

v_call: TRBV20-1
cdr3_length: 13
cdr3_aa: CSATQGVNQPQHF

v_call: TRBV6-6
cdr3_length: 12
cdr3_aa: CASSYAETEAFF

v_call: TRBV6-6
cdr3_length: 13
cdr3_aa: CASSFTGTLFQYF

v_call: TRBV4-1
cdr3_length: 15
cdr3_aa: CASSHELDSYNEQFF

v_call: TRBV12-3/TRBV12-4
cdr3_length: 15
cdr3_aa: CASSFGTGGTNTIYF

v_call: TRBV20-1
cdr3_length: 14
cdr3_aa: CSAKSRGLYNEQFF

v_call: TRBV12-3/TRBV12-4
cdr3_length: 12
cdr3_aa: CASRRRGNEQYF

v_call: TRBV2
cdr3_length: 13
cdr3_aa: CASRGDLNEKLFF

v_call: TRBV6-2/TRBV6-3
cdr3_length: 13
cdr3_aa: CASRGENTGELFF

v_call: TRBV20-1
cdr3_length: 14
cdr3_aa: CSAKEREAYYEQYF

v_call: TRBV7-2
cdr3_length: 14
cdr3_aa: CASSLVRGGETQYF

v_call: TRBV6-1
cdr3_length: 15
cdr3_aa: CASSSTRLDWQTQYF

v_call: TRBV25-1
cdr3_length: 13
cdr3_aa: CASSETKREEQFF

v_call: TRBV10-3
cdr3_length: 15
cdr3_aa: CAISERRETYNEQFF

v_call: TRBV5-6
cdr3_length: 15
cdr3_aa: CASSYTTGVQETQYF

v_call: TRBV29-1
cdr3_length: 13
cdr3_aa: CSVGDGSGNTIYF

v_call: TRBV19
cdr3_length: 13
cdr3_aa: CASSTRENDEQYF

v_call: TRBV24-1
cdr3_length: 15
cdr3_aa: CATSGTREGRDEQFF

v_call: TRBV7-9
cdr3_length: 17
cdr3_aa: CASSFQSGTRLRETQYF

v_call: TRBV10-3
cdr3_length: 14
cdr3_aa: CAIEDLSNTGELFF

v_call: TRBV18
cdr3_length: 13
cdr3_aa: CASSWTENTEAFF

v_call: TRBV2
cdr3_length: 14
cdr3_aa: CASSEEARLSEQYF

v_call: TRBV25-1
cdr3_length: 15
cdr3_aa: CASEPGLAGYNEQFF

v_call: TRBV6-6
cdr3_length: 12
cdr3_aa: CASSRPNQPQHF